The 31 T cell receptor beta chains presented below share a single source sample, sequenced in a study of T cells in Graves' hyperthyroidism and ophthalmopathy. Amplified TCR beta CDR3 regions came from RNA transcripts. During a first-round RT-PCR of the TCR CDR3, the HTBI primer set was used. TCRdb used MiXCR to reprocess the multiplex PCR reads, holding one entry per CDR3 protein. Among about 560,000 distinct CDR3 sequences listed, over 15% were seen once. The sample taken for sequencing was blood. The source is a woman between 18 and 29 years old with Graves' hyperthyroidism.

This clonotype was counted many times. V and J are TRBV7-2 and TRBJ1-1; D remains unclear. CDR1 SGHTA and CDR2 FQGNSA come from the germline V gene. This CDR3 comprises 13 residues. Trimming cost V 4 bases and J 4 bases, with 10 bases left between them. The CDR3 region has the DNA TGTGCCAGCAGCTATAGGGATGGCACTGAAGCTTTCTTT. It translates to CASSYRDGTEAFF.

This clonotype was counted at least ten times. The genes are TRBV4-1 and TRBJ2-7; a weak D match, TRBD2 (5 bases). This CDR3 region has 14 residues. Between the trimmed V and J ends, which lost 3 bases and 7 bases, there was a span of 16 bases. Looked up from germline, CDR1 is MGHRA and CDR2 is YSYEKL. The CDR3 DNA is TGCGCCAGCAGCCAGCAATTTGGAGGTGTGGAGCAGTACTTC. Protein sequence: CASSQQFGGVEQYF.

This clonotype was counted a few times. The V and J genes are TRBV27 and TRBJ1-5; maybe TRBD1 (6 bases). From germline, CDR1 is MNHEY and CDR2 SMNVEV (reference sequence). CDR3 length equals 15 residues. V lost 8 bases, J lost 4 bases, and 18 bases lay in between. This CDR3 is CASANTGKPNQPQHF. In DNA form, the CDR3 reads TGTGCCAGCGCCAACACAGGGAAACCTAATCAGCCCCAGCATTTT.

This clonotype was seen a handful of times. The chain links TRBV5-5 to TRBJ2-7, with a weak D call TRBD2 (5 bases). The CDR3 totals 11 residues. Looked up from germline, CDR1 is SGHKS and CDR2 is YYEKEE (reference sequence). Trimming pared 4 bases from V and 6 bases from J, leaving 8 bases between. The CDR3 region is CASSIGVEQYF. Written as DNA, the CDR3 is TGTGCCAGCAGCATCGGGGTCGAGCAGTACTTC.

Only a few counts were recorded for this clonotype. A read error may account for a junction end that differs from germline. The chain carries TRBV7-9 and TRBJ2-3, with D possibly being TRBD1 or TRBD2 (5 bases each). The CDR3 sequence is 14 residues long. Germline CDR1 and CDR2: SEHNR and FQNEAQ (reference sequence). The CDR3 nucleotides read TGTGCCAGCGGCTTCGGGGCTGCCACAGATACGCAGTATTTT. Protein: CASGFGAATDTQYF.

This sequence joins TRBV20-1 and TRBJ1-5; D not resolved. In germline, CDR1 is DFQATT, CDR2 SNEGSKA (reference sequence). Trimming pared 0 bases from V and 4 bases from J, leaving 10 bases between. CDR3 length: 14 residues. This CDR3 is CSARDRRGNQPQHF. In DNA form, the CDR3 reads TGCAGTGCTAGAGATCGTCGGGGAAATCAGCCCCAGCATTTT.

This clonotype was counted ten times or more. This chain joins TRBV2 and TRBJ2-5, with 11 bases fitting TRBD2. The CDR3 covers 15 residues. CDR1 is SNHLY and CDR2 is FYNNEI in the germline V gene. J lost 2 bases, V lost 6 bases, and 5 bases had no gene match. CDR3 region: CASSGRLAGQETQYF. The CDR3 DNA reads TGTGCCAGCAGCGGGAGACTAGCGGGACAAGAGACCCAGTACTTC.

In its sample, this clonotype was seen many times. This sequence joins TRBV7-8 and TRBJ2-7; TRBD1 or TRBD2 may be the D gene (5 bases each). V gave up 1 base and J gave up 2 bases, with 12 bases separating them. The CDR3 contains 15 residues. The germline V gene has CDR1 SGHVS and CDR2 FQNEAQ. CDR3 sequence (DNA): TGTGCCAGCAGCTTAGTTGGTAGGGGACCCTACGAGCAGTACTTC. Protein product: CASSLVGRGPYEQYF.

This clonotype was counted between two and nine times. The chain carries TRBV6-1 and TRBJ1-2; D uncertain. Germline V CDR1 and CDR2: MNHNS, SASEGT. CDR3 size: 13 residues. V was clipped by 5 bases and J by 5 bases, with 12 bases between them. The CDR3 bases are TGTGCCAGCAGTTCGTCCCGCGCTTATGGCTACACCTTC. Translating gives CASSSSRAYGYTF.

This clonotype appeared many times. This chain joins TRBV12-3 or TRBV12-4 and TRBJ2-5, with 8 bases identical to TRBD1. This CDR3 region has 15 residues. The V and J ends lost 5 bases and 0 bases, in that order; junction bases with no gene match: 5. CDR3 region: CASSPWDRNQETQYF. Here the CDR3 DNA reads TGTGCCAGCAGTCCCTGGGACAGGAACCAAGAGACCCAGTACTTC.

This clonotype was seen many times. The V call is TRBV28, the J call TRBJ2-7; 8 bases align to TRBD1. CDR3 size: 13 residues. CDR1 and CDR2 (germline): MDHEN, SYDVKM. V shed 3 bases, J shed 5 bases, and the junction held 3 bases outside the gene matches. Here the CDR3 DNA reads TGTGCCAGCAGTTTGGACAGGGTTGACGAGCAGTACTTC. Translating gives CASSLDRVDEQYF.

This clonotype was detected many times. The chain couples TRBV12-3 or TRBV12-4 to TRBJ1-1; a weak D match, TRBD1 (6 bases). This CDR3 has 13 residues. The V end was cut by 2 bases, the J end by 6 bases, with 10 bases between. The CDR3 DNA is TGTGCCAGCAGTTTAAAGGAGGGGGCTGAAGCTTTCTTT. Amino acids: CASSLKEGAEAFF.

This clonotype was detected only a few times. The chain links TRBV28 to TRBJ2-7, with 12 nucleotides matching TRBD1. V gave up 8 bases and J gave up 5 bases; unmatched junction bases: 7. Germline lookup yields CDR1 MDHEN and CDR2 SYDVKM. The CDR3 has 14 residues. The CDR3 region has the DNA TGTGCCAGCTCACACGGGACAGGGGGCAACGAGCAGTACTTC. Translation gives CASSHGTGGNEQYF.

Notes on this clonotype: One base away lies a much larger clone, so this may be a sequencing read error. The genes are TRBV12-3 or TRBV12-4 and TRBJ2-1; possible D gene TRBD2, 7 bases. The CDR3 is made up of 14 amino acids. This CDR3 is CASNAGLRGNERFF. CDR3 sequence (DNA): TGTGCCAGCAACGCGGGACTAAGGGGGAATGAGCGGTTCTTC.

The genes are TRBV27 and TRBJ2-2; TRBD1 aligns across 7 bases. The CDR3 is made up of 16 amino acids. Per the germline V gene, CDR1 is MNHEY and CDR2 is SMNVEV (reference sequence). J gave up 0 bases and V 5 bases, and 6 bases lay outside the gene matches. Written as DNA, the CDR3 is TGTGCCAGCAGTCCCGCCGGGACAGCGAACACCGGGGAGCTGTTTTTT. The encoded protein is CASSPAGTANTGELFF.

This clonotype was seen repeatedly, ten times or more. This sequence joins TRBV11-2 and TRBJ2-3; 9 positions match TRBD2. This CDR3 spans 18 amino acids. In germline, CDR1 is SGHAT, CDR2 FQNNGV. V trimming: 1 base; J trimming: 5 bases; junction bases outside the gene matches: 13. In nucleotides, the CDR3 is TGTGCCAGCAGCTTAGGAAAGGGACTAGCAACGGGAGGAGATACGCAGTATTTT. Its protein is CASSLGKGLATGGDTQYF.

J is TRBJ2-2 and V is TRBV5-1, with 8 bases lining up with TRBD2. The germline gives CDR1 SGHRS, CDR2 YFSETQ. The CDR3 sequence is 16 residues long. V shed 3 bases, J shed 2 bases, and the junction held 6 bases outside the gene matches. The CDR3 DNA follows: TGCGCCAGCAGCTGGCTCAGCGGGGGTAACACCGGGGAGCTGTTTTTT. This translates into CASSWLSGGNTGELFF. The full variable domain, rest sourced from reference TRBV5-1 and TRBJ2-2, is KAGVTQTPRYLIKTRGQQVTLSCSPISGHRSVSWYQQTPGQGLQFLFEYFSETQRNKGNFPGRFSGRQFSNSRSEMNVSTLELGDSALYLCASSWLSGGNTGELFFGEGSRLTVL.

The chain combines TRBV10-1 with TRBJ1-2, with 7 bases that match TRBD1. The CDR3 consists of 13 residues. Germline V CDR1 and CDR2: WNHNN, SYGVQD (reference sequence). The V and J ends lost 0 bases and 8 bases, in that order; junction bases with no gene match: 3. The chain's CDR3 is CASSESTGVGYTF. The CDR3 nucleotides are TGCGCCAGCAGTGAGTCAACAGGGGTCGGCTACACCTTC.

This clonotype was recorded a few times. This chain connects TRBV28 to TRBJ2-3; no clear D gene. Germline V gene sequence: CDR1 MDHEN, CDR2 SYDVKM. The CDR3 consists of 14 residues. V lost 2 bases and J lost 0, with 6 bases in between. The CDR3 DNA reads as TGTGCCAGCAGTTTAGCGGTTAGCACAGATACGCAGTATTTT. Translated: CASSLAVSTDTQYF.

The table lists this clonotype with a few counts. The chain uses TRBV12-3 or TRBV12-4 and TRBJ1-5; D gene uncertain. The CDR3 is made up of 18 amino acids. Trimming pared 0 bases from V and 2 bases from J, leaving 17 bases between. In nucleotides, the CDR3 is TGTGCCAGCAGTTTAGCCCTCACCCCCGACGGCGGCAATCAGCCCCAGCATTTT. Encoded protein: CASSLALTPDGGNQPQHF.

This clonotype came up many times. The CDR3 nucleotides are TGTGCCAGCAGTCCCCGGGGGGGGGCCTACAATGAGCAGTTCTTC. It codes for CASSPRGGAYNEQFF. The J gene is TRBJ2-1, the V gene TRBV12-3 or TRBV12-4; 8 bases match TRBD2. The CDR3 is 15 residues long. V was clipped by 5 bases and J by 2 bases; unmatched bases: 5.

The chain joins TRBV18 to TRBJ1-4; 7 nucleotides match TRBD1. Trimming removed 6 bases from V and 2 bases from J; junction bases left unmatched: 9. CDR3 size: 16 residues. CDR1 KGHSH and CDR2 LQKENI come from the germline V gene. The CDR3, as DNA: TGTGCCAGCTCCCGATACAGGGGATCGACTAATGAAAAACTGTTTTTT. Protein: CASSRYRGSTNEKLFF.

The chain links TRBV4-1 to TRBJ1-1; D remains unclear. The CDR3 spans 16 residues. V dropped 4 bases and J dropped 2 bases, with 17 bases sitting between them. Germline CDR1 MGHRA, CDR2 YSYEKL. The CDR3 nucleotides read TGCGCCAGCAGCCGGAACCCTCTGGAGGCCAACACTGAAGCTTTCTTT. It codes for CASSRNPLEANTEAFF.

This clonotype appeared many times. The chain links TRBV7-9 to TRBJ1-1; D remains ambiguous. V was pared by 0 bases and J by 5 bases, with 7 bases between. This CDR3 comprises 13 residues. The germline CDR1 and CDR2 sequences are SEHNR and FQNEAQ (reference sequence). CDR3 in amino acids: CASSLALGTEAFF. The CDR3 region has the DNA TGTGCCAGCAGCTTAGCGCTGGGAACTGAAGCTTTCTTT.

This clonotype was observed at least ten times. The V gene is TRBV29-1, the J gene TRBJ2-1; TRBD2 is a possible D gene (5 bases). Trimming removed 7 bases at V and 1 base at J, with 17 bases between. CDR3 size: 15 residues. The germline CDR1 and CDR2 sequences are SQVTM and ANQGSEA. CDR3 sequence reads: CSAERLGSSYNEQFF. The CDR3 DNA reads TGCAGCGCCGAGAGATTGGGGAGTTCCTACAATGAGCAGTTCTTC.

There are many counts of this clonotype. This sequence joins TRBV7-9 and TRBJ1-1; D remains unclear. Germline loops: CDR1 SEHNR, CDR2 FQNEAQ (reference sequence). Deletions cut 6 bases from V and 0 bases from J, with 8 bases between. CDR3 size: 13 residues. The CDR3 reads CASSLSLNTEAFF. CDR3 in DNA: TGTGCCAGCAGTTTGTCGTTGAACACTGAAGCTTTCTTT.

This clonotype came up many times. This chain uses TRBV27 with TRBJ2-7, with D perhaps TRBD1 or TRBD2 (5 bases each). The V gene's germline CDR1 is MNHEY and CDR2 SMNVEV (reference sequence). The ends were cut back, 0 bases at V and 2 bases at J, with 11 bases in the middle. This CDR3 is built from 15 residues. CDR3 region: CASSLSSPGPYEQYF. CDR3 in DNA: TGTGCCAGCAGTTTATCGTCCCCGGGACCCTACGAGCAGTACTTC.

This clonotype has a handful of counts. The chain has TRBV6-1 and TRBJ2-7, with D perhaps TRBD2 (6 bases). CDR1 MNHNS and CDR2 SASEGT come from the germline V gene. The CDR3 is made up of 14 amino acids. V lost 7 bases to trimming and J lost 7 bases, with 20 bases between them. The CDR3: CASTNFLGGGEQYF. DNA for the CDR3: TGTGCCAGCACCAATTTCTTGGGGGGTGGTGAGCAGTACTTC.

Remarks on this clonotype: This may come from a read error, since a much larger clone is one base off. The CDR3 spells CARSFGGRYNQPQHF. As DNA, the CDR3 is TGTGCCAGGAGCTTTGGGGGACGTTACAATCAGCCCCAGCATTTT. V gene TRBV7-2 combines with J gene TRBJ1-5; TRBD1 is a possible D gene (5 bases). The V gene's germline CDR1 is SGHTA and CDR2 FQGNSA. The CDR3 is made up of 15 amino acids.

This clonotype has at least ten counts. The chain couples TRBV20-1 to TRBJ2-5; 9 nucleotides match TRBD2. CDR1 and CDR2 (germline): DFQATT, SNEGSKA (reference sequence). The length of the CDR3 is 14 residues. The CDR3 bases are TGCAGCACCTTAGCGGGAGTATCCAAAGAGACCCAGTACTTC. Its protein product is CSTLAGVSKETQYF.

This clonotype was counted many times. CDR3 sequence reads: CSAAGTSGGGAKNIQYF. CDR3 bases: TGCAGTGCCGCAGGGACTAGCGGGGGGGGGGCCAAAAACATTCAGTACTTC. The V call is TRBV20-1, the J call TRBJ2-4, with TRBD2 matching 16 bases. The germline V gene encodes CDR1 DFQATT and CDR2 SNEGSKA (reference sequence). This CDR3 comprises 17 residues. Trimming at V came to 6 bases and at J to 1 base, leaving 6 bases not matched to a gene.